Each of the 9 T cell receptor beta chains below was sequenced from the same sample in a study of cytomegalovirus exposure and HLA in healthy donors. Some clones are missing from TCRdb's copy, which holds only in-frame ones; the method was immunoSEQ multiplex PCR. Among approximately 230,000 clones, about 90% were seen once, and the ten largest hold 9.5% to 15%. The sample consisted of PBMCs. These TCRs come from a man between 18 and 35 years old in good health and CMV-seropositive.

The rearrangement links TRBV7-3 to TRBJ2-7, with 7 bases fitting TRBD1. V gave up 4 bases and J gave up 6 bases; unmatched junction bases: 6. Germline CDR1 SGHTA, CDR2 FQGTGA. The CDR3 has 13 residues. The CDR3 coding sequence is TGTGCCAGCAGCTCTCGGACAGGAGGCGAGCAGTACTTC. Translating it yields CASSSRTGGEQYF.

The chain couples TRBV13 to TRBJ2-5, with D tentatively TRBD2 (5 bases). There are 16 residues in the CDR3. Germline lookup yields CDR1 PRHDT and CDR2 FYEKMQ (reference sequence). Trimming cost V 0 bases and J 4 bases, with 15 bases left between them. The CDR3 DNA follows: TGTGCCAGCAGCTTAGGCCGGGATCATCAAACAGAGACCCAGTACTTC. This translates into CASSLGRDHQTETQYF.

DNA of the CDR3: TGTGCCACCAGCAGAGAAGGGGAGAGCAATCAGCCCCAGCATTTT. Translation gives CATSREGESNQPQHF. The gene calls are TRBV15 and TRBJ1-5, with D maybe TRBD1 (5 bases). CDR1 LNHNV and CDR2 YYDKDF come from the germline V gene (reference sequence). CDR3 length equals 15 residues. V dropped 0 bases and J dropped 1 base, with 7 bases sitting between them.

This clone was counted a single time. The rearrangement uses TRBV18 and TRBJ1-2; D gene uncertain. Trimming shortened V by 2 bases and J by 2 bases, and 9 bases separated the two germline ends. Germline CDR1 is KGHSH and CDR2 is LQKENI. The CDR3 extends over 14 amino acids. The CDR3 nucleotides are TGTGCCAGCTCACCAGCGACTGAGAACTATGGCTACACCTTC. Translating it yields CASSPATENYGYTF.

The chain links TRBV2 to TRBJ2-2; tentatively, D is TRBD2 (5 bases). V was shortened by 6 bases and J by 5 bases, with 7 bases between the two germline ends. This CDR3 is 12 amino acids long. CDR1 is SNHLY, CDR2 FYNNEI, per germline. CDR3 sequence reads: CASSGKTGELFF. The CDR3 bases are TGTGCCAGCAGCGGGAAGACCGGGGAGCTGTTTTTT.

This clone has just one count. The chain recombines TRBV18 with TRBJ1-2, with D possibly being TRBD1 (5 bases). V was pared by 3 bases and J by 3 bases, with 11 bases between. In germline, CDR1 is KGHSH, CDR2 LQKENI. This CDR3 has 14 residues. The CDR3 spells CASSPGGSDYGYTF. In nucleotides, the CDR3 is TGTGCCAGCTCACCCGGGGGGTCGGACTATGGCTACACCTTC.

V gene TRBV7-2 combines with J gene TRBJ2-3; TRBD1 matches 10 bases. V gave up 2 bases and J gave up 1 base; unmatched junction bases: 6. This CDR3 region has 17 residues. Germline values: CDR1 SGHTA, CDR2 FQGNSA. CDR3 coding DNA: TGTGCCAGCAGCTTATACCGGACAGGGGGGGGCACAGATACGCAGTATTTT. Encoded protein: CASSLYRTGGGTDTQYF.

The chain recombines TRBV6-5 with TRBJ1-1; 10 positions agree with TRBD1. The CDR3 contains 14 residues. The V gene end was trimmed by 0 bases and the J gene end by 11 bases; junction bases not matched to a gene: 6. Germline loops: CDR1 MNHEY, CDR2 SVGAGI. The CDR3 region is CASSYSRRDRGAFF. In DNA, the CDR3 is TGTGCCAGCAGTTACTCGAGGCGGGACAGGGGTGCTTTCTTT.

The chain links TRBV2 to TRBJ2-1, with D uncertain. V lost 4 bases, J lost 9 bases, and 10 bases lay in between. The CDR3 extends over 12 amino acids. CDR1 SNHLY and CDR2 FYNNEI come from the germline V gene. The CDR3 DNA is TGTGCCAGCAGTGGAATAGCTATTGAGCAGTTCTTC. Translation gives CASSGIAIEQFF.